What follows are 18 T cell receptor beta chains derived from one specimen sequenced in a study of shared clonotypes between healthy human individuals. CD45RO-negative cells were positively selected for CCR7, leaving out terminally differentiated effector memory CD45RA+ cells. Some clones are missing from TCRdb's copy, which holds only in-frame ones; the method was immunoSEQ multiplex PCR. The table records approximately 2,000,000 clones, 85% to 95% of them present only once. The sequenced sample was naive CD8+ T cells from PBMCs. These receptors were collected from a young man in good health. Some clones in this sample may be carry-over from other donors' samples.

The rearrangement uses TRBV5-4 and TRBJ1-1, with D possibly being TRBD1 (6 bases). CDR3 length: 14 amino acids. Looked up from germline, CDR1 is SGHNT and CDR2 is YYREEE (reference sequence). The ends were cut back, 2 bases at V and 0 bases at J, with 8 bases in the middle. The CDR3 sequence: CASSFAGVNTEAFF. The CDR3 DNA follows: TGTGCCAGCAGCTTCGCAGGGGTGAACACTGAAGCTTTCTTT. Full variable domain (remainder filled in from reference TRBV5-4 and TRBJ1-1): ETGVTQSPTHLIKTRGQQVTLRCSSQSGHNTVSWYQQALGQGPQFIFQYYREEENGRGNFPPRFSGLQFPNYSSELNVNALELDDSALYLCASSFAGVNTEAFFGQGTRLTVV.

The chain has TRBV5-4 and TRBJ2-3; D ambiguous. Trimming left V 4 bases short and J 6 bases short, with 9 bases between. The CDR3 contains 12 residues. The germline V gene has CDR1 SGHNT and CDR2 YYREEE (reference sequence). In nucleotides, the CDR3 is TGTGCCAGCAGCCCGGCCACCGATACGCAGTATTTT. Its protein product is CASSPATDTQYF.

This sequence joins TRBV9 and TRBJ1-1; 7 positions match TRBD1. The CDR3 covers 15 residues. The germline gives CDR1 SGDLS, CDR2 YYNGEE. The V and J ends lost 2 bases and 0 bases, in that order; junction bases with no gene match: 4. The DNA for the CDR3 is TGTGCCAGCAGCGTCGGACAGGTTATGAACACTGAAGCTTTCTTT. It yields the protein CASSVGQVMNTEAFF.

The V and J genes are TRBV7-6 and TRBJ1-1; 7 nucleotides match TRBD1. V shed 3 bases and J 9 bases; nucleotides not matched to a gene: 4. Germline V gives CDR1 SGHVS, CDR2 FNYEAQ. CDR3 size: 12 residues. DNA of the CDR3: TGTGCCAGCAGCTTTCGGGACAGACAAGCTTTCTTT. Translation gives CASSFRDRQAFF.

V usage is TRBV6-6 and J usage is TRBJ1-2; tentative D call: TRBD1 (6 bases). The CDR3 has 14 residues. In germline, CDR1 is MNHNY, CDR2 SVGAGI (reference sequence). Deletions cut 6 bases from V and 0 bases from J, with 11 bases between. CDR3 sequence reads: CASSSGGPNYGYTF. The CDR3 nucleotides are TGTGCCAGCAGCTCCGGGGGGCCTAACTATGGCTACACCTTC.

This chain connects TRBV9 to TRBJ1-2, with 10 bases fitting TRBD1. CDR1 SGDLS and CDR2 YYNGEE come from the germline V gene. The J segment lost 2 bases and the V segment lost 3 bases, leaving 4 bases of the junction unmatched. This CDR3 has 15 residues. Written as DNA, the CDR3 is TGTGCCAGCAGCGCCGGGACAGGGGCAAACTATGGCTACACCTTC. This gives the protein CASSAGTGANYGYTF.

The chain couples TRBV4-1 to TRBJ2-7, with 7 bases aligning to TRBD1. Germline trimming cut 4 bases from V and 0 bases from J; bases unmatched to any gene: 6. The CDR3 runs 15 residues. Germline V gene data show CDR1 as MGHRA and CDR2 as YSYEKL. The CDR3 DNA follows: TGCGCCAGCAGCCTGTTGGACAGGAGCTCCTACGAGCAGTACTTC. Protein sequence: CASSLLDRSSYEQYF.

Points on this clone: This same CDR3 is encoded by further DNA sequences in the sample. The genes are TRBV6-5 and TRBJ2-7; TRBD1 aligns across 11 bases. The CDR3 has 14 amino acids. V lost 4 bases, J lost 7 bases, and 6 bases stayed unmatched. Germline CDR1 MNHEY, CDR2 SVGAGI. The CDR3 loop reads CASSSGQGAQEQYF. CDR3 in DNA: TGTGCCAGCAGTTCCGGACAGGGGGCGCAAGAGCAGTACTTC.

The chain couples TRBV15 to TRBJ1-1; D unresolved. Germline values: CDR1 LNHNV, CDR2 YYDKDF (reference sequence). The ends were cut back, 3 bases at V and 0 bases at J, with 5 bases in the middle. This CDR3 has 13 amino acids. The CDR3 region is CATSSTMNTEAFF. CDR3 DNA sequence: TGTGCCACCAGCAGTACAATGAACACTGAAGCTTTCTTT.

Here the CDR3 DNA reads TGTGCCAGCAGGCAAGAGGGGCTGGACTATGGCTACACCTTC. Translated, it gives CASRQEGLDYGYTF. J is TRBJ1-2 and V is TRBV7-9; D is possibly TRBD1 (5 bases). Germline CDR1 SEHNR, CDR2 FQNEAQ (reference sequence). This CDR3 contains 14 residues. V shed 6 bases and J shed 3 bases, with 14 bases lying between them.

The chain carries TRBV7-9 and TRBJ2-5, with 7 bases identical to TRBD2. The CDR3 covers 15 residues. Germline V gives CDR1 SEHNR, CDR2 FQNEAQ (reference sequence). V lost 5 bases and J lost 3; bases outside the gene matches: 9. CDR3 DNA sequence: TGTGCCAGCAGCGCCCGGGACTACACGAAAGAGACCCAGTACTTC. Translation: CASSARDYTKETQYF.

The chain's CDR3 is CASSFRQARNEQFF. CDR3 nucleotide sequence: TGTGCCAGCAGTTTTCGGCAGGCGAGGAATGAGCAGTTCTTC. V usage is TRBV27 and J usage is TRBJ2-1; D is unclear. Germline CDR1 reads MNHEY; CDR2 reads SMNVEV (reference sequence). The CDR3 length is 14 residues. Trimming removed 3 bases from V and 7 bases from J, with 13 bases in between.

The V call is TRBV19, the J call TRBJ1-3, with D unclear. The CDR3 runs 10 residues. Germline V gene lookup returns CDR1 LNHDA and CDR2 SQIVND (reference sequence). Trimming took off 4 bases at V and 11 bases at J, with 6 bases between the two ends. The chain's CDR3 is CASSNGAIYF. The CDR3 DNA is TGTGCCAGTAGTAATGGGGCCATATATTTT.

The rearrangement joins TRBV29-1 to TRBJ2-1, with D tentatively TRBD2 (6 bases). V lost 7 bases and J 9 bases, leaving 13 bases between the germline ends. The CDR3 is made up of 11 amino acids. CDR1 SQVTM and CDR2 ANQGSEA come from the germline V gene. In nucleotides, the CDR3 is TGCAGCGGGAAACTAGCTGGTGAGCAGTTCTTC. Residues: CSGKLAGEQFF.

In nucleotides, the CDR3 is TGTGCCAGCAAGAATAAAAGTAGCGCCAGCGAGCAGTACTTC. Translation: CASKNKSSASEQYF. The V call is TRBV27, the J call TRBJ2-7; tentatively, D is TRBD2 (5 bases). The CDR3 totals 14 residues. CDR1 MNHEY and CDR2 SMNVEV come from the germline V gene (reference sequence). Deletions cut 7 bases from V and 6 bases from J, with 19 bases between.

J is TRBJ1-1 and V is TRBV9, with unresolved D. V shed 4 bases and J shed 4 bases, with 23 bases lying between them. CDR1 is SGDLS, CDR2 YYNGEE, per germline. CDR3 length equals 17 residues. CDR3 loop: CASSPEGRAVWGTEAFF. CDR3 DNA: TGTGCCAGCAGCCCAGAGGGTAGGGCAGTCTGGGGCACTGAAGCTTTCTTT.

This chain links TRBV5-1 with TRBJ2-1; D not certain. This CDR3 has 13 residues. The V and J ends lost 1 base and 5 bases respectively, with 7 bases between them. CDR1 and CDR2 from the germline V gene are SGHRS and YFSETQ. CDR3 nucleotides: TGCGCCAGCAGCTTGTTACCAAACAATGAGCAGTTCTTC. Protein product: CASSLLPNNEQFF.

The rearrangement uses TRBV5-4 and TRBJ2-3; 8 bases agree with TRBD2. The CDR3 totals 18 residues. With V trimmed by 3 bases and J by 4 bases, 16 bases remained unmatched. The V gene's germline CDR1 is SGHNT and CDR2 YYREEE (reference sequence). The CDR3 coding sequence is TGTGCCAGCAGCTACCCACAAGAAGGGACTAGAAGACCAGATACGCAGTATTTT. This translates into CASSYPQEGTRRPDTQYF.